The text below deals with one T cell receptor beta chain. Its cognate antigen is unknown. CDR1 is MNHEY and CDR2 is SMNVEV in the germline V gene (reference sequence). The CDR3 is 15 amino acids. J lost 2 bases, V lost 5 bases, and 4 bases had no gene match. The data were taken from a study of cytomegalovirus exposure and HLA in healthy donors. PCR amplification relied on 60 Vbeta primers (plus 13 Jbeta primers). Only in-frame clones appear in the TCRdb table, and some are missing; sequencing was by immunoSEQ multiplex PCR. The repertoire includes around 250,000 clones, 70% to 90% of them detected once, and 7% to 9% sits in the top ten. Overall study results and limits: An analysis was carried out later, and it reportedly showed fewer N-insertions in an Asian-associated ancestry cluster than the approximately 610-donor mean.

V usage is TRBV27 and J usage is TRBJ1-5; 9 nucleotides match TRBD1. The TCR originated in a woman aged 55-69 years in good health and CMV-seropositive. Source material: PBMCs. The CDR3 spells CASSIGTGRNQPQHF. CDR3 nucleotides: TGTGCCAGCAGTATTGGGACAGGGCGCAATCAGCCCCAGCATTTT.